The source of this TCR beta chain is a study of T cell clonality in common variable immunodeficiency. Findings and caveats of the study: Common variable immunodeficiency TCR beta sequences reportedly had fewer deletions and N-nucleotide insertions. CVID subjects shared fewer TCRbeta clones than healthy controls did. Authors noted CVID clonality's cause needs subpopulation repertoire sequencing.

Each donor provided about 5 to 8 ml of heparinized whole blood. The table lists this clone with many counts. The antigen is unknown. The observed sequence ends 3 residues before the CDR3 terminus, with the missing tail filled in from the germline J gene. CVID and control samples used equivalent genomic DNA input. Assay used: immunoSEQ multiplex PCR; TCRdb lists only in-frame clones, some missing. The profile covers 5,500 to 9,000 clones, none occurring a single time. V shed 4 bases, J shed 4 bases, and the junction held 14 bases outside the gene matches. Per germline, CDR1 SGDLS and CDR2 YYNGEE. CDR3 size: 17 residues.

The V call is TRBV9, the J call TRBJ2-3; 8 nucleotides agree with TRBD2. The sequenced sample consisted of peripheral blood mononuclear cells. The clonotype comes from a human donor with common variable immunodeficiency. The DNA read from the CDR3 is TGTGCCAGCAGCCCCGCGCGAAGCGGGAGTCTCCCAGATACG. Its translation: CASSPARSGSLPDT. The full CDR3 reads CASSPARSGSLPDTQYF. Using reference TRBV9 and TRBJ2-3 for the parts outside the CDR3, the full variable domain is DSGVTQTPKHLITATGQRVTLRCSPRSGDLSVYWYQQSLDQGLQFLIQYYNGEERAKGNILERFSAQQFPDLHSELNLSSLELGDSALYFCASSPARSGSLPDTQYFGPGTRLTVL.